This TCR beta chain comes out of a study of shared clonotypes between healthy human individuals. About the research overall: Each donor's CD8 memory used one plate, CD8 naive two, each CD4 subset three. Study-level results: Sequencing depth was expected to influence donor clonotype sharing.

This clone was seen once. Its antigen is undetermined. V lost 3 bases, J lost 4 bases, and 19 bases lay in between. The CDR3 has 17 amino acids. CDR1 and CDR2 from the germline V gene are SGDLS and YYNGEE. TCRdb's table, derived via immunoSEQ multiplex PCR, lists solely in-frame clones and lacks some. The sample has under 1 million clones, 96% seen once. Terminally differentiated effector memory CD45RA+ cells were excluded from the naive CD8 cells, which were CD45RO-negative and positively selected for CCR7. The donor population consisted of healthy HIV-negative adults with no recent acute infections or vaccinations. Those who donated, Caucasian adults without exception, all lived in Nashville, Tennessee.

The genes are TRBV9 and TRBJ2-2, with D maybe TRBD2 (6 bases). This TCR came from a man between 25 and 39 years old in good health. Input material: naive CD8+ T cells sorted from blood. In DNA form, the CDR3 reads TGTGCCAGCAGCGACCCTCGTGGTAGCGGTTCCACCGGGGAGCTGTTTTTT. Translated, it gives CASSDPRGSGSTGELFF.